This T cell receptor beta chain originates from a study of blood T cell repertoires in COVID-19 (dated by TCRdb to the early 2020s). Some background on the complete study: Collaborator samples came from the United States, Italy and Spain and covered acute and convalescent phases of COVID-19. The prospective study material was composed of cDNA or gDNA derived from T cells, B-cell-depleted T cells, or PBMCs. Subjects who had been exposed to COVID-19, were actively infected with it, or had recovered from it provided the deeply sampled blood TCRbeta repertoires that made up the dataset. The repertoires were released in a freely available public database intended as a resource for research on the immune response to SARS-CoV-2. Samples were obtained from the ongoing ImmuneRACE study (first 160 participants) and from over 1,000 subjects provided by 6 global collaborators. Nearly every sample came with metadata listing a de-identified subject ID, COVID-19 status, age in years and sex. HLA class I and class II types, where available, came from metadata supplied by the sample provider rather than from assay-based typing.

Collaborating institutions collected whole blood in K2EDTA tubes following their own protocols. For TCRbeta analysis, collaborators shipped samples in one of three forms: frozen whole blood, isolated PBMCs, or DNA extracted from either of those sample types. Trimming at the junction amounts to 4 bases on V and 3 bases on J, and the germline ends lie 9 bases apart. The CDR3 numbers 13 residues from cysteine through phenylalanine. The read is trimmed to its CDR3 DNA, 39 bases read in frame from base 1. According to the germline V gene (reference sequence), CDR1 reads SEHNR and CDR2 reads FQNEAQ. The full study reports these points: The quantity of clinical and demographic metadata differed by source and by participant and was supplied without curation.

A remark on this clone: Its antigen has not been determined. The input lacks base qualities; no much larger clone sits a single base away.

The immunoSEQ Assay, a bias-controlled multiplex PCR, was used to amplify TCRbeta CDR3 regions from genomic DNA. Regarding the original processing steps: Nucleated cell counts per sample were estimated from amplification of reference gene primers within the assay. Sequence reads were collapsed and filtered to measure the absolute abundance of every unique TCRbeta CDR3 rearrangement. For each sample, productive Simpson clonality was calculated as the square root of Simpson's diversity index over productive rearrangements. This immuneACCESS table, as held by TCRdb, lists in-frame sequences with V and J called but not all clones. Of the missing ones, under half trace to an unresolved V gene in checked studies; the others have no known cause. Clone size and V and J calls were adopted from that table, with D and trimming inferred from the DNA. For this sample the table gives around 140,000 clones, of which 88% were detected only once. The ten largest clones add up to over 9.5% of the sample.

The V and J segments used are TRBV7-9 and TRBJ1-1, with the D gene uncertain. The clonotype was recovered from a man in his sixties with active or convalescent COVID-19. Specimen: peripheral blood. For the CDR3, the sequence is CASSSYNHTEAFF. The nucleotide sequence is TGTGCCAGCAGCTCCTATAATCACACTGAAGCTTTCTTT.